A single sample gave rise to the 21 T cell receptor beta chains below, sequenced in a study of T cell repertoires in MIS-A myocarditis. Clones were sequenced by immunoSEQ multiplex PCR, and TCRdb holds only the in-frame ones, with some missing. The sample includes approximately 7,200 clones, approximately 80% of them seen just once. Input material: right inferior lung lobe tissue obtained at autopsy. The source of these receptors is a man aged 18 to 30 with fulminant myocarditis from multisystem inflammatory syndrome in adults (MIS-A) after COVID-19.

J is TRBJ2-3 and V is TRBV29-1; D is unresolved. CDR3 length equals 14 residues. Germline CDR1 and CDR2: SQVTM and ANQGSEA. V lost 1 base, J lost 2 bases, and 10 bases lay in between. The CDR3 region is CSVEAFGLTDTQYF. In DNA, the CDR3 is TGCAGCGTTGAAGCGTTCGGTCTCACAGATACGCAGTATTTT.

V is TRBV9 and J is TRBJ2-3; D unclear. The V end lost 1 base, the J end lost 6 bases, and 12 bases lay between the germline ends. There are 14 residues in the CDR3. Germline assignment: CDR1 SGDLS and CDR2 YYNGEE. This CDR3 reads CASSVIVGTDTQYF. CDR3 DNA: TGTGCCAGCAGCGTAATAGTCGGAACGGATACGCAGTATTTT. Together with reference TRBV9 and TRBJ2-3, the CDR3 gives the full variable domain: DSGVTQTPKHLITATGQRVTLRCSPRSGDLSVYWYQQSLDQGLQFLIQYYNGEERAKGNILERFSAQQFPDLHSELNLSSLELGDSALYFCASSVIVGTDTQYFGPGTRLTVL.

This clone was seen only a few times. This rearrangement joins TRBV5-1 to TRBJ2-5; D is unclear. The CDR3 covers 14 residues. Trimming took off 2 bases at V and 1 base at J, with 9 bases between the two ends. The germline gives CDR1 SGHRS, CDR2 YFSETQ. DNA of the CDR3: TGCGCCAGCAGCTTAGGCCCTTCCCAAGAGACCCAGTACTTC. This sequence encodes CASSLGPSQETQYF. Variable domain in full (rest from reference TRBV5-1 and TRBJ2-5): KAGVTQTPRYLIKTRGQQVTLSCSPISGHRSVSWYQQTPGQGLQFLFEYFSETQRNKGNFPGRFSGRQFSNSRSEMNVSTLELGDSALYLCASSLGPSQETQYFGPGTRLLVL.

The chain links TRBV7-9 to TRBJ2-3; D is unresolved. Germline V gene lookup returns CDR1 SEHNR and CDR2 FQNEAQ (reference sequence). The CDR3 contains 14 residues. Trimming left V 1 base short and J 1 base short, with 6 bases between. The CDR3, as DNA: TGTGCCAGCAGCTTAGGGGATGGCACAGATACGCAGTATTTT. Amino acids: CASSLGDGTDTQYF.

The chain is built from TRBV6-5 and TRBJ2-3; 9 nucleotides align to TRBD1. Germline CDR1 and CDR2: MNHEY and SVGAGI. The CDR3 spans 15 residues. Losses at the gene ends were 6 bases for V and 4 bases for J; bases not matched to a gene: 8. For the CDR3, the DNA is TGTGCCAGCAGCATTGAAACAGGGGGCTCAGATACGCAGTATTTT. It specifies CASSIETGGSDTQYF.

The J gene is TRBJ1-2, the V gene TRBV25-1, with 11 bases fitting TRBD1. The CDR3 length is 12 residues. In germline, CDR1 is MGHDK, CDR2 SYGVNS. V was pared by 10 bases and J by 7 bases, with 5 bases of the junction left unmatched. CDR3 residues: CATRTGGFGYTF. The CDR3 DNA reads as TGTGCCACCCGGACAGGGGGCTTTGGCTACACCTTC.

The J gene is TRBJ2-3, the V gene TRBV27, with a possible D match to TRBD1 (5 bases). There are 14 residues in the CDR3. Trimming shortened V by 3 bases and J by 2 bases, and 9 bases separated the two germline ends. The germline gives CDR1 MNHEY, CDR2 SMNVEV (reference sequence). CDR3 in amino acids: CASSFSGNTDTQYF. The CDR3 region has the DNA TGTGCCAGCAGTTTCTCAGGGAACACAGATACGCAGTATTTT.

V gene TRBV5-1 combines with J gene TRBJ2-1; D is unresolved. Germline V gene sequence: CDR1 SGHRS, CDR2 YFSETQ. The CDR3 length is 16 residues. V lost 2 bases and J lost 0, with 12 bases in between. The CDR3 DNA reads as TGCGCCAGCAGCTTTGACGGCTCTAACTCCTACAATGAGCAGTTCTTC. As protein: CASSFDGSNSYNEQFF.

This chain joins TRBV18 and TRBJ1-1, with D perhaps matching TRBD1 (5 bases). Germline V lookup: CDR1 KGHSH, CDR2 LQKENI. The V end lost 5 bases, the J end lost 0 bases, and 13 bases lay between the germline ends. The CDR3 sequence is 15 residues long. Here the CDR3 DNA reads TGTGCCAGCTCAGACGGGGACGGCATGAACACTGAAGCTTTCTTT. Its protein product is CASSDGDGMNTEAFF. Together with reference TRBV18 and TRBJ1-1, the CDR3 gives the full variable domain: NAGVMQNPRHLVRRRGQEARLRCSPMKGHSHVYWYRQLPEEGLKFMVYLQKENIIDESGMPKERFSAEFPKEGPSILRIQQVVRGDSAAYFCASSDGDGMNTEAFFGQGTRLTVV.

This chain joins TRBV27 and TRBJ2-5, with 9 bases fitting TRBD2. The length of the CDR3 is 16 residues. The germline CDR1 and CDR2 sequences are MNHEY and SMNVEV (reference sequence). The V segment lost 4 bases and the J segment 5 bases; nucleotides outside the gene matches: 11. The CDR3 DNA follows: TGTGCCAGCAGTTACGGGGGGCGGGAGGGCCTTGAGACCCAGTACTTC. Protein product: CASSYGGREGLETQYF.

This chain connects TRBV5-1 to TRBJ1-2; TRBD1 agrees at 9 bases. Germline V gene sequence: CDR1 SGHRS, CDR2 YFSETQ. This CDR3 region has 15 residues. The V and J ends lost 3 bases and 4 bases, in that order; junction bases with no gene match: 7. CDR3 sequence (DNA): TGCGCCAGCAGCTCGGGGGGGACAGGGCTCTATGGCTACACCTTC. It translates to CASSSGGTGLYGYTF. The entire variable domain, with the rest obtained from reference TRBV5-1 and TRBJ1-2, is as follows: KAGVTQTPRYLIKTRGQQVTLSCSPISGHRSVSWYQQTPGQGLQFLFEYFSETQRNKGNFPGRFSGRQFSNSRSEMNVSTLELGDSALYLCASSSGGTGLYGYTFGSGTRLTVV.

This chain uses TRBV27 with TRBJ1-2, with a weak D call TRBD1 (5 bases). The CDR3 has 15 amino acids. The germline V gene encodes CDR1 MNHEY and CDR2 SMNVEV (reference sequence). The V and J ends lost 2 bases and 7 bases respectively, with 17 bases between them. The CDR3 sequence is CASSLRQGTGVGYTF. The CDR3 DNA is TGTGCCAGCAGTTTAAGACAAGGGACGGGGGTTGGCTACACCTTC.

The chain carries TRBV6-1 and TRBJ2-1; TRBD1 matches 7 bases. This CDR3 is 15 amino acids long. Losses at the gene ends were 2 bases for V and 3 bases for J; bases not matched to a gene: 4. Germline V CDR1 and CDR2: MNHNS, SASEGT. The CDR3 bases are TGTGCCAGCAGTGAACAGGACAGGAGCTACAATGAGCAGTTCTTC. Protein sequence: CASSEQDRSYNEQFF.

Turning to this clone: At one end the junction does not follow the germline gene, possibly because of a read error. The chain is built from TRBV7-2 and TRBJ1-3; D remains ambiguous. Germline V gene sequence: CDR1 SGHTA, CDR2 FQGNSA. The CDR3 runs to 13 residues. The CDR3 reads CASSLAPGNTIYF. The CDR3 nucleotides read TGTGCCAGCAGCTTAGCGCCTGGGAACACCATATATTTT.

The J gene is TRBJ2-7, the V gene TRBV30; 11 bases are shared with TRBD1. Trimming removed 2 bases from V and 7 bases from J; junction bases left unmatched: 16. The length of the CDR3 is 17 residues. Looked up from germline, CDR1 is GTSNPN and CDR2 is SVGIG (reference sequence). Here the CDR3 DNA reads TGTGCCTGGAGTCCACTACGCCGGGACAGGGGGATGGGGGAGCAGTACTTC. It is translated as CAWSPLRRDRGMGEQYF.

This clone was seen just once. The chain uses TRBV7-2 and TRBJ1-6; D is unclear. The V end lost 5 bases, the J end lost 3 bases, and 8 bases lay between the germline ends. CDR1 is SGHTA and CDR2 is FQGNSA in the germline V gene. This CDR3 has 14 residues. The CDR3 nucleotides read TGTGCCAGCAGCCTGGACGGCTATAATTCACCCCTCCACTTT. Translation gives CASSLDGYNSPLHF.

This rearrangement joins TRBV27 to TRBJ2-7; a possible D gene is TRBD1 (6 bases). Germline-derived CDR1 and CDR2 are MNHEY and SMNVEV (reference sequence). The CDR3 is 13 residues long. V was trimmed by 3 bases and J by 3 bases, leaving 9 bases between them. CDR3 DNA: TGTGCCAGCAGTTTCGGACAGTTCTACGAGCAGTACTTC. This translates into CASSFGQFYEQYF.

This clone is a singleton in its sample. The rearrangement uses TRBV6-5 and TRBJ1-1, with 7 bases aligning to TRBD1. Trimming removed 6 bases from V and 5 bases from J; junction bases left unmatched: 9. CDR1 is MNHEY and CDR2 is SVGAGI in the germline V gene. The CDR3 loop spans 14 amino acids. This chain's CDR3 is CASSGRGGGTEAFF. CDR3 bases: TGTGCCAGCAGCGGAAGAGGGGGCGGGACTGAAGCTTTCTTT.

The rearrangement links TRBV2 to TRBJ1-4; TRBD1 is a possible D gene (5 bases). CDR1 is SNHLY, CDR2 FYNNEI, per germline. This CDR3 has 13 amino acids. With 7 bases removed from V and 4 bases from J, the gap between germline ends came to 10 bases. The CDR3 DNA is TGTGCCAGCACCCGACAGTATAATGAAAAACTGTTTTTT. It specifies CASTRQYNEKLFF. Combining the CDR3 with reference TRBV2 and TRBJ1-4 gives the whole variable domain EPEVTQTPSHQVTQMGQEVILRCVPISNHLYFYWYRQILGQKVEFLVSFYNNEISEKSEIFDDQFSVERPDGSNFTLKIRSTKLEDSAMYFCASTRQYNEKLFFGSGTQLSVL.

This clone rates as medium-sized. The V and J genes are TRBV27 and TRBJ2-7; tentative D call: TRBD2 (6 bases). CDR1 is MNHEY, CDR2 SMNVEV, per germline (reference sequence). V dropped 4 bases and J dropped 5 bases, with 15 bases sitting between them. This CDR3 is 14 amino acids long. CDR3 in DNA: TGTGCCAGCAGTTCAATCGGACTAATCCACGAGCAGTACTTC. It codes for CASSSIGLIHEQYF.

Concerning this clone: The same CDR3 also results from other DNA sequences found in this sample. The chain combines TRBV9 with TRBJ2-1; the D gene is possibly TRBD1 (6 bases). Germline CDR1 and CDR2: SGDLS and YYNGEE. The V end lost 2 bases, the J end lost 10 bases, and 19 bases lay between the germline ends. The CDR3 extends over 15 amino acids. CDR3 sequence (DNA): TGTGCCAGCAGCGTGTCCGGGACACCCGGGGCCGAGCAGTTCTTC. Its translation: CASSVSGTPGAEQFF.